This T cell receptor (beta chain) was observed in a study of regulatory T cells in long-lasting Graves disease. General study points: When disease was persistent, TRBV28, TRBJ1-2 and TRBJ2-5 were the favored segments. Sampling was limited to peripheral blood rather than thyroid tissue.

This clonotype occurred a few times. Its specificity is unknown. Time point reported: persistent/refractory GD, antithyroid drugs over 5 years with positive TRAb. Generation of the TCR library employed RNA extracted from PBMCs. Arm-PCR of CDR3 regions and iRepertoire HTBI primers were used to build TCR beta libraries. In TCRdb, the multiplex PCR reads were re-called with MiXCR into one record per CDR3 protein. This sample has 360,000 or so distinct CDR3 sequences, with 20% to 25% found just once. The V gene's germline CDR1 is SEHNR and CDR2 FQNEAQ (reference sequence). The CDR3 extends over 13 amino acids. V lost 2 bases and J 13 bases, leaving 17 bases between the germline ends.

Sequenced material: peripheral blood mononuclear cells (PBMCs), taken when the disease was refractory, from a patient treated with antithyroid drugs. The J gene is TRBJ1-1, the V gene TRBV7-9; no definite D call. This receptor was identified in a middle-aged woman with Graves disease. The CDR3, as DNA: TGTGCCAGCAGCTTAACCACAGCGGGTTATGATTTCTTT. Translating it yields CASSLTTAGYDFF.